The rows below give T cell receptor beta chains drawn from one sample of a study of blood T cells in healthy people across ages. Each CDR3 protein gets one entry after TCRdb re-called the 5' RACE reads with MiXCR. Among roughly 2 million distinct CDR3 sequences listed, about 49% were seen once. The sample taken for sequencing was blood. Every receptor here comes from a woman aged 40 to 55 in good health. CDR3s include the opening cysteine and the closing phenylalanine or tryptophan. D genes are given only for firm matches. Clone size is shown for a subset of rows, as once, few, many or a class of expanded clone.

>.|.|TRBV20-1|TRBJ1-1
CSARGTPNTEAFF
TGCAGTGCTAGAGGGACACCGAACACTGAAGCTTTCTTT
>few|.|TRBV12-3/TRBV12-4|TRBJ2-7
CASSYESGEQYF
TGTGCCAGCAGCTACGAGTCCGGCGAGCAGTACTTC
>few|.|TRBV29-1|TRBJ1-2
CSVVRAYDGYTF
TGCAGCGTTGTGCGGGCCTATGATGGCTACACCTTC
>once|TRBD1|TRBV9|TRBJ1-2
CASSVEGQGNYGYTF
TGTGCCAGCAGCGTAGAGGGACAGGGGAACTATGGCTACACCTTC
>few|.|TRBV29-1|TRBJ2-5
CSGRDANRETQYF
TGCAGCGGACGGGACGCCAACCGGGAGACCCAGTACTTC
>few|TRBD1|TRBV6-5|TRBJ1-5
CASSQTGTGYQPQHF
TGTGCCAGCAGCCAAACGGGGACAGGGTATCAGCCCCAGCATTTT
>few|.|TRBV4-1|TRBJ1-2
CASSQETIKGYGYTF
TGCGCCAGCAGCCAAGAGACCATTAAGGGGTATGGCTACACCTTC
>.|.|TRBV6-2/TRBV6-3|TRBJ2-3
CASSYSILAVTDTQYF
TGTGCCAGCAGTTACTCGATACTAGCTGTCACAGATACGCAGTATTTT
>few|.|TRBV7-2|TRBJ2-2
CASSLTAGELFF
TGTGCCAGCAGCTTGACGGCCGGGGAGCTGTTTTTT
>few|.|TRBV20-1|TRBJ2-3
CSATGQNTQYF
TGCAGTGCGACAGGACAGAATACGCAGTATTTT
>.|TRBD1|TRBV24-1|TRBJ1-4
CATGGAPDRFNEKLFF
TGTGCCACCGGGGGGGCCCCGGACAGGTTCAATGAAAAACTGTTTTTT
>many|.|TRBV5-5|TRBJ1-2
CASSRQQNYGYTF
TGTGCCAGCAGCCGACAGCAGAACTATGGCTACACCTTC
>few|.|TRBV6-1|TRBJ2-4
CASSEGWTVAKNIQYF
TGTGCCAGCAGTGAAGGTTGGACAGTAGCCAAAAACATTCAGTACTTC
>few|.|TRBV4-1|TRBJ1-6
CASSQGYGGSNSPLHF
TGCGCCAGCAGCCAAGGGTATGGGGGCAGTAATTCACCCCTCCACTTT
>few|TRBD1|TRBV27|TRBJ1-2
CASGGQGIYGYTF
TGTGCCAGTGGGGGACAGGGTATCTATGGCTACACCTTC
>.|.|TRBV20-1|TRBJ2-7
CSARGGHVGEQYF
TGCAGTGCTAGGGGGGGGCACGTGGGCGAGCAGTACTTC
>few|.|TRBV20-1|TRBJ2-1
CSVSRRNEQFF
TGCAGTGTTTCAAGACGGAATGAGCAGTTCTTC
>.|TRBD1|TRBV7-2|TRBJ2-5
CASRDRTQETQYF
TGTGCCAGCCGGGACAGAACGCAAGAGACCCAGTACTTC
>once|TRBD2|TRBV7-3|TRBJ2-3
CAGSGSGGVTDTQYF
TGTGCCGGCAGCGGGAGCGGGGGGGTTACAGATACGCAGTATTTT
>.|TRBD1|TRBV5-1|TRBJ2-5
CASSSRDRGFGETQYF
TGCGCCAGCAGCTCCCGGGACAGGGGATTCGGAGAGACCCAGTACTTC
>.|.|TRBV19|TRBJ1-1
CASSIGGDLNTEAFF
TGTGCCAGTAGTATAGGCGGGGACTTGAACACTGAAGCTTTCTTT
>few|.|TRBV20-1|TRBJ1-2
CSAPSPWGNNYGYTF
TGCAGTGCTCCATCCCCTTGGGGGAACAACTATGGCTACACCTTC
>.|TRBD1|TRBV10-3|TRBJ1-2
CAISESGQGRVRGYTF
TGTGCCATCAGTGAGTCGGGACAGGGAAGGGTACGTGGCTACACCTTC
>few|TRBD2|TRBV29-1|TRBJ2-3
CSVELAAEDTQYF
TGCAGCGTTGAACTAGCGGCTGAAGATACGCAGTATTTT
>few|.|TRBV4-3|TRBJ2-6
CASSQDHKGSGANVLTF
TGCGCCAGCAGCCAAGATCATAAGGGCTCTGGGGCCAACGTCCTGACTTTC